This TCR beta chain was captured by sequencing in a study of blood T cell repertoires in COVID-19. Study at large: COVID-19 samples collected from the United States, Italy and Spain covered acute and convalescent phases. T cells, B-cell-depleted T cells, or PBMCs provided the cDNA or gDNA that served as material.

The CDR3 totals 14 residues. Trimming pared 0 bases from V and 8 bases from J, leaving 11 bases between. The V gene's germline CDR1 is SGDLS and CDR2 YYNGEE. The age range of participants was about 18 to 95 years, with residence in approximately 25 US areas. Symptom resolution, clearance, or two negative PCRs marked donors in Cohort 3 as recovered. Sequencing was performed with immunoSEQ multiplex PCR; in TCRdb, only in-frame clones are kept and a portion is missing. The table includes 190,000 or so clones, roughly 80% detected once. This chain joins TRBV9 and TRBJ2-2; D ambiguous. The origin of this receptor is a middle-aged man who had recovered from COVID-19. The sample consisted of PBMCs or T cells enriched from blood (not recorded which). The CDR3 sequence is CASSVGLSMGELFF. CDR3 bases: TGTGCCAGCAGCGTAGGACTGTCGATGGGGGAGCTGTTTTTT. Looking up the rest from reference TRBV9 and TRBJ2-2 gives the full variable domain: DSGVTQTPKHLITATGQRVTLRCSPRSGDLSVYWYQQSLDQGLQFLIQYYNGEERAKGNILERFSAQQFPDLHSELNLSSLELGDSALYFCASSVGLSMGELFFGEGSRLTVL.